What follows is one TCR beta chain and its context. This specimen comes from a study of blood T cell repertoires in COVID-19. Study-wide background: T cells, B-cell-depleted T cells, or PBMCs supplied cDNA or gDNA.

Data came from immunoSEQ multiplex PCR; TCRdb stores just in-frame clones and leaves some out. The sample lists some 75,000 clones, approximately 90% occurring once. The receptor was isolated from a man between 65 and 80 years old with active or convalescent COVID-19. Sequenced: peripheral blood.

The chain's CDR3 is CASTGIDDEQYF. The CDR3 coding sequence is TGTGCCAGCACAGGGATTGACGATGAGCAGTACTTC. V is TRBV6-6 and J is TRBJ2-7; tentative D call: TRBD1 (5 bases). This CDR3 region has 12 residues. Deletions cut 7 bases from V and 7 bases from J, with 14 bases between. CDR1 and CDR2 (germline): MNHNY, SVGAGI (reference sequence).